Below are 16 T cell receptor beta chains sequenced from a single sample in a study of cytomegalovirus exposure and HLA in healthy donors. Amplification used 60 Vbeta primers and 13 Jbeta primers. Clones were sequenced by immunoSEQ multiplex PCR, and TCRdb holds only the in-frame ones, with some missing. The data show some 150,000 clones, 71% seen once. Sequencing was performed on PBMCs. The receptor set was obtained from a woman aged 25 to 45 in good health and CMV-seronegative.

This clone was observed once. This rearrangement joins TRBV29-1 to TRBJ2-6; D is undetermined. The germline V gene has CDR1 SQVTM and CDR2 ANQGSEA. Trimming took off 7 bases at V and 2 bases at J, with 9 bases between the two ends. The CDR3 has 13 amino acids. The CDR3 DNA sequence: TGCAGCGCAACGCTACCTGGGGCCAACGTCCTGACTTTC. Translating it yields CSATLPGANVLTF.

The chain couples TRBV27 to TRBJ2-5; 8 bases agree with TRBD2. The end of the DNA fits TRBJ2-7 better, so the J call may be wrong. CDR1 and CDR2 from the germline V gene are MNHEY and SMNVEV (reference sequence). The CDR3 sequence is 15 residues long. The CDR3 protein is CASSPMGTSFYEQYF. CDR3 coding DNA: TGTGCCAGCAGTCCAATGGGGACTAGTTTCTACGAGCAGTACTTC.

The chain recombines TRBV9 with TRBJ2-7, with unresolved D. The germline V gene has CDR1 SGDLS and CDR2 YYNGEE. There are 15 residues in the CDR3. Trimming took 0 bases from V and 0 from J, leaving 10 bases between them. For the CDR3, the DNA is TGTGCCAGCAGCGTAGAAGCCAGGCCCTCCTACGAGCAGTACTTC. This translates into CASSVEARPSYEQYF.

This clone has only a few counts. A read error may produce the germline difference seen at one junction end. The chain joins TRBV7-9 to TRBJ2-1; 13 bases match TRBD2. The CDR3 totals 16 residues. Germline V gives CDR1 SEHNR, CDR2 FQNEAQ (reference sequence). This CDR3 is CSSSPRTSGGYNEQFF. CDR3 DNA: TGTTCCAGCAGCCCCCGGACTAGCGGGGGATACAATGAGCAGTTCTTC.

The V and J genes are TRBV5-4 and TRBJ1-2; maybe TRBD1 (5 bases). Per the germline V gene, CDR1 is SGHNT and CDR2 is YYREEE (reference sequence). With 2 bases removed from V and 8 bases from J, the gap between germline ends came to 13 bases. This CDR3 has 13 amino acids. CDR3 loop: CASSLAWGDGYTF. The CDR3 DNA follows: TGTGCCAGCAGCTTAGCCTGGGGGGACGGCTACACCTTC.

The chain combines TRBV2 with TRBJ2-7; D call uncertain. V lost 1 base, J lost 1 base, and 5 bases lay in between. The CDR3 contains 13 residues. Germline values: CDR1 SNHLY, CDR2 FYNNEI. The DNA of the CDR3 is TGTGCCAGCAGTGAAGTTTCATCCTACGAGCAGTACTTC. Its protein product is CASSEVSSYEQYF.

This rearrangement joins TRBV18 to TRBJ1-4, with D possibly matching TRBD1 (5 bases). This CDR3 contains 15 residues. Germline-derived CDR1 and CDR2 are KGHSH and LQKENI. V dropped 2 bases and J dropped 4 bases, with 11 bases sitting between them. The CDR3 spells CASSPIQGHNEKLFF. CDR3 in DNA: TGTGCCAGCTCACCAATTCAGGGCCATAATGAAAAACTGTTTTTT. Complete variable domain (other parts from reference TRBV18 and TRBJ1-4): NAGVMQNPRHLVRRRGQEARLRCSPMKGHSHVYWYRQLPEEGLKFMVYLQKENIIDESGMPKERFSAEFPKEGPSILRIQQVVRGDSAAYFCASSPIQGHNEKLFFGSGTQLSVL.

CDR3 sequence reads: CASSPVRGSSYNEQFF. The CDR3 region has the DNA TGTGCCAGCTCACCCGTGAGGGGGAGCTCCTACAATGAGCAGTTCTTC. The chain carries TRBV18 and TRBJ2-1; perhaps TRBD1 as D (6 bases). The V gene's germline CDR1 is KGHSH and CDR2 LQKENI. The germline V and J ends were trimmed by 3 bases and 0 bases, with 12 bases remaining between them. The CDR3 is 16 amino acids.

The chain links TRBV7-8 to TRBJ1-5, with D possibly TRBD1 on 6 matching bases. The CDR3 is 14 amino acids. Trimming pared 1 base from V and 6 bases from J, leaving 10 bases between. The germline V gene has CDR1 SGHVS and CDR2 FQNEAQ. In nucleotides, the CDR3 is TGTGCCAGCAGCTTAGTGACAGGAGGTCAGCCCCAGCATTTT. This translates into CASSLVTGGQPQHF.

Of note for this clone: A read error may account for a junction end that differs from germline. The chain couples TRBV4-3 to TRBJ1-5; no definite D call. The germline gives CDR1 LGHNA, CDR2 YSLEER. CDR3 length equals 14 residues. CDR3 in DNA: TGCGCCAGCAGCCAAGAGGATAGCTATCAGCCCCAGCATTTT. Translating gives CASSQEDSYQPQHF.

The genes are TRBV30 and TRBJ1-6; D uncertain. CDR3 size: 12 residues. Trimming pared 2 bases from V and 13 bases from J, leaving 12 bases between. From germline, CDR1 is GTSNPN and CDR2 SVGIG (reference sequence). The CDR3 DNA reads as TGTGCCTGGAGTACGAGGGCATCTCCCCTCCACTTT. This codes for CAWSTRASPLHF.

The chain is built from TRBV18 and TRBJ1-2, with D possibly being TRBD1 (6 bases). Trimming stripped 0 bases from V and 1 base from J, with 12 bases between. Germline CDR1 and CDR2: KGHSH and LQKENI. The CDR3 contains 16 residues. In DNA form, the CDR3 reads TGTGCCAGCTCACCACCAACAGGACAGTTTAACTATGGCTACACCTTC. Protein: CASSPPTGQFNYGYTF.

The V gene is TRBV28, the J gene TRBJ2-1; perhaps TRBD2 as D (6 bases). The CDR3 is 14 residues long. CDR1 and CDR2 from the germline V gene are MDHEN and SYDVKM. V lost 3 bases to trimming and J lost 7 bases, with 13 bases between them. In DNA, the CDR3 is TGTGCCAGCAGTTTCAGGGACTGGATGAATGAGCAGTTCTTC. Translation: CASSFRDWMNEQFF.

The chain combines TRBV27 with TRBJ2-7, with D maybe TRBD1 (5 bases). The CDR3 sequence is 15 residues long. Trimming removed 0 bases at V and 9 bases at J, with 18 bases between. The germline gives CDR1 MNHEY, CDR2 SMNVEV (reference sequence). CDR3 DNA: TGTGCCAGCAGTTTATCAAGGAGCCCTGGCACAGGGCAGTACTTC. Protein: CASSLSRSPGTGQYF.

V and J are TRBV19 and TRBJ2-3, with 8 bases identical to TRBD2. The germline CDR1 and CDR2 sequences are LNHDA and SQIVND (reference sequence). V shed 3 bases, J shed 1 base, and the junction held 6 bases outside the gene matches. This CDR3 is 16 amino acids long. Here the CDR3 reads CASSILPGGGTDTQYF. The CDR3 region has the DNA TGTGCCAGTAGTATTCTGCCCGGGGGGGGCACAGATACGCAGTATTTT.

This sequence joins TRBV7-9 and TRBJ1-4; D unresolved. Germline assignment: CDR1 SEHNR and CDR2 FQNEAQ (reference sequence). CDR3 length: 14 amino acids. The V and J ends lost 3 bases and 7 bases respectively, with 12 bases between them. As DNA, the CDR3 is TGTGCCAGCAGCTTCATGGAGGGCGGTGAAAAACTGTTTTTT. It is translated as CASSFMEGGEKLFF.